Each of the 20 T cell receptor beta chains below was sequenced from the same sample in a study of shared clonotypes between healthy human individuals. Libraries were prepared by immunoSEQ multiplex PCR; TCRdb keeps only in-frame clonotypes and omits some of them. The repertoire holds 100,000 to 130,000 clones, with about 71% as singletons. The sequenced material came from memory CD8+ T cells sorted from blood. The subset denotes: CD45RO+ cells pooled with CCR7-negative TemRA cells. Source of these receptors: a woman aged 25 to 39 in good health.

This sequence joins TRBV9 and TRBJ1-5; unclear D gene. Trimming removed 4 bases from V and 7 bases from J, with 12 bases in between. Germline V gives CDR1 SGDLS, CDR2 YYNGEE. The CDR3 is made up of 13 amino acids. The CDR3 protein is CASSPLPGQPQHF. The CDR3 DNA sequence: TGTGCCAGCAGCCCGCTGCCGGGGCAGCCCCAGCATTTT.

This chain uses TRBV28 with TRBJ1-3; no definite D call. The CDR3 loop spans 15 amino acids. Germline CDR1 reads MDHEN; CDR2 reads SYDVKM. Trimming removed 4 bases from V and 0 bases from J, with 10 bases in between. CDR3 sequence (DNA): TGTGCCAGCAGTTCGCTGATCGACTCTGGAAACACCATATATTTT. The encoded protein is CASSSLIDSGNTIYF.

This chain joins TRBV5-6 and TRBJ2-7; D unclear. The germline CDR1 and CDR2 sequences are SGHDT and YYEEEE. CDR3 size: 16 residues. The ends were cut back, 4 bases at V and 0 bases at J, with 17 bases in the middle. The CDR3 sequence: CASSQDLGKGSYEQYF. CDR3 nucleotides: TGTGCCAGCAGCCAAGATCTGGGGAAGGGCTCCTACGAGCAGTACTTC.

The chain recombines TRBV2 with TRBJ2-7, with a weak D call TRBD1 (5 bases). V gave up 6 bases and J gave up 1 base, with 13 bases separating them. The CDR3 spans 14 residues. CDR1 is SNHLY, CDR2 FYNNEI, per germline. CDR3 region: CASSYDSESYEQYF. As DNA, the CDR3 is TGTGCCAGCAGCTACGACAGTGAATCCTACGAGCAGTACTTC.

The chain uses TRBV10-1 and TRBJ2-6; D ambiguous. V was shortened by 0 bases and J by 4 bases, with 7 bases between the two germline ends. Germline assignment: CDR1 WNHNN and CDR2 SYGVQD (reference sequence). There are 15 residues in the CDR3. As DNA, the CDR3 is TGCGCCAGCAGTGAGTCTGCAGACGGGGCCAACGTCCTGACTTTC. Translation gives CASSESADGANVLTF.

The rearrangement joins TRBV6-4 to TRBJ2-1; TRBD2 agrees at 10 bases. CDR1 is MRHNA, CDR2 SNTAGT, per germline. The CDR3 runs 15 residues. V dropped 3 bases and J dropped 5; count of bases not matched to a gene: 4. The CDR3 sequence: CASSDRLAGDNEQFF. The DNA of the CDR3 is TGTGCCAGCAGTGATCGGCTAGCGGGGGACAATGAGCAGTTCTTC.

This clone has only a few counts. CDR3 sequence reads: CASSMGGANVLTF. The CDR3 DNA reads as TGTGCCAGTAGTATGGGTGGGGCCAACGTCCTGACTTTC. The V call is TRBV19, the J call TRBJ2-6; D ambiguous. V was clipped by 3 bases and J by 3 bases, with 3 bases between them. The CDR3 is 13 amino acids. The germline V gene has CDR1 LNHDA and CDR2 SQIVND (reference sequence).

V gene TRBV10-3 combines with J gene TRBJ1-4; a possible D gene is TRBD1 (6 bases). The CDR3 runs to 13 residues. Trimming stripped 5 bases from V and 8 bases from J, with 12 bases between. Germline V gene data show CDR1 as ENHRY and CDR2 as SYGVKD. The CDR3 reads CAISPGVGEKLFF. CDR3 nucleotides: TGTGCCATCAGTCCAGGGGTAGGAGAAAAACTGTTTTTT.

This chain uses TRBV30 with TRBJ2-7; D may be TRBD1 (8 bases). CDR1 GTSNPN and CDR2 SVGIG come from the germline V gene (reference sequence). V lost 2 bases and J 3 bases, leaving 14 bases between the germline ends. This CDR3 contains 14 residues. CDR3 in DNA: TGTGCCTGGAGTACGTACAGGGGGGGCTACGAGCAGTACTTC. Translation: CAWSTYRGGYEQYF.

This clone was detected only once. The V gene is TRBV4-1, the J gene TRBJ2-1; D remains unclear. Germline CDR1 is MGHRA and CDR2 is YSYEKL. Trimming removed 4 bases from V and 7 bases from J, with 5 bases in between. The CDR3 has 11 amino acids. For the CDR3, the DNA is TGCGCCAGCAGCCCTGGAAATGAGCAGTTCTTC. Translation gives CASSPGNEQFF.

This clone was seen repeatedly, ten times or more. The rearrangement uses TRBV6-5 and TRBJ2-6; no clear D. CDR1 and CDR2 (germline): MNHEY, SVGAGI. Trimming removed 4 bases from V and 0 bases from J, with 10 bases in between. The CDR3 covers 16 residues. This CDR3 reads CASSFSGNSGANVLTF. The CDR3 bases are TGTGCCAGCAGTTTTTCAGGCAACTCTGGGGCCAACGTCCTGACTTTC.

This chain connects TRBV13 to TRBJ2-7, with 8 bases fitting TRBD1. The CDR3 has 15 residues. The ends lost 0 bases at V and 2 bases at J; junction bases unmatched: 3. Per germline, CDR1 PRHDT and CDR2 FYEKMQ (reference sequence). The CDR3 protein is CASSLGGQVTYEQYF. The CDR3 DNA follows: TGTGCCAGCAGCTTAGGGGGACAGGTAACCTACGAGCAGTACTTC.

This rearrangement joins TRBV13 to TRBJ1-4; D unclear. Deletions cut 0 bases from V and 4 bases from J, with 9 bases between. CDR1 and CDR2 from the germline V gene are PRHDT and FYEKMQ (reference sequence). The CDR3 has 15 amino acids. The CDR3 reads CASSLGQRDNEKLFF. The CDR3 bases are TGTGCCAGCAGCTTAGGACAGAGGGATAATGAAAAACTGTTTTTT. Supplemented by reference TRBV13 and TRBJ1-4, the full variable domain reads AAGVIQSPRHLIKEKRETATLKCYPIPRHDTVYWYQQGPGQDPQFLISFYEKMQSDKGSIPDRFSAQQFSDYHSELNMSSLELGDSALYFCASSLGQRDNEKLFFGSGTQLSVL.

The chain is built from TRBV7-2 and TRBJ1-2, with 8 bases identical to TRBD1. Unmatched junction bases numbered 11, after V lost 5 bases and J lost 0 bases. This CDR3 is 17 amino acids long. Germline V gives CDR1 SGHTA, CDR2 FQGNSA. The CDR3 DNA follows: TGTGCCAGCAGCCCTAATCCGGGACAGGATACTAACTATGGCTACACCTTC. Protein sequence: CASSPNPGQDTNYGYTF.

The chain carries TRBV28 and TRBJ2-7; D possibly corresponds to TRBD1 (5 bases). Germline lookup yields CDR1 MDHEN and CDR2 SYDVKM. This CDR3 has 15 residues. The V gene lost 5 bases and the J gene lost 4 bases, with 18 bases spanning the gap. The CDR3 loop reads CASSGGAWKGYEQYF. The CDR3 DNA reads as TGTGCCAGCAGTGGTGGGGCCTGGAAAGGATACGAGCAGTACTTC.

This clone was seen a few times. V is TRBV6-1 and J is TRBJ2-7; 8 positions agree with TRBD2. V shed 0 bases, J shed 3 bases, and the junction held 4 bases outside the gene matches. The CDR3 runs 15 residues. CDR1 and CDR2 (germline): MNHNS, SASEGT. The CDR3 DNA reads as TGTGCCAGCAGTGAAGCTAGCGGGACCTTCTACGAGCAGTACTTC. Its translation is CASSEASGTFYEQYF.

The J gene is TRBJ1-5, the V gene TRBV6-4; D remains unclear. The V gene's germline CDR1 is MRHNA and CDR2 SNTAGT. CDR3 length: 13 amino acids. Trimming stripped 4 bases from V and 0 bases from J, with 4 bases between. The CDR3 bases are TGTGCCAGCAGTGTAGCTAGCAATCAGCCCCAGCATTTT. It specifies CASSVASNQPQHF.

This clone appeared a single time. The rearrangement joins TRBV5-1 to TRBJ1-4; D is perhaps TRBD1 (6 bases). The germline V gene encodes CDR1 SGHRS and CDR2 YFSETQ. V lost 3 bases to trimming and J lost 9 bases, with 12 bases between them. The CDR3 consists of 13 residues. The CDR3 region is CASSSGQGKKLFF. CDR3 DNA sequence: TGCGCCAGCAGCTCGGGGCAGGGGAAAAAACTGTTTTTT.

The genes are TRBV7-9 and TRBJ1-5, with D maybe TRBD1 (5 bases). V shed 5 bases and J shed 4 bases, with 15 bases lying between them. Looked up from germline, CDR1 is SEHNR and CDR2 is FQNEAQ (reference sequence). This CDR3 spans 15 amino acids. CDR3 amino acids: CASSPAEPGNQPQHF. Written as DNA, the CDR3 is TGTGCCAGCAGCCCCGCAGAGCCAGGGAATCAGCCCCAGCATTTT. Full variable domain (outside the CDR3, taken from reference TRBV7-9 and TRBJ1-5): DTGVSQNPRHKITKRGQNVTFRCDPISEHNRLYWYRQTLGQGPEFLTYFQNEAQLEKSRLLSDRFSAERPKGSFSTLEIQRTEQGDSAMYLCASSPAEPGNQPQHFGDGTRLSIL.

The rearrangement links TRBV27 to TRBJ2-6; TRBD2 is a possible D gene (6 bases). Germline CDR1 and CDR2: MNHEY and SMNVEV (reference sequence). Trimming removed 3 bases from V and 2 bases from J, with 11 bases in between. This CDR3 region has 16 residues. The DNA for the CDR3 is TGTGCCAGCAGTTTCAAGGGAGGAACTGGGGCCAACGTCCTGACTTTC. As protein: CASSFKGGTGANVLTF.